A single sample gave rise to the 14 T cell receptor beta chains below, sequenced in a study of cytomegalovirus exposure and HLA in healthy donors. The PCR made use of 60 Vbeta and 13 Jbeta primers. Only in-frame clones appear in the TCRdb table, and some are missing; sequencing was by immunoSEQ multiplex PCR. The sample holds some 200,000 clones, 70% seen once. Sequenced: PBMCs. The receptors were sampled from a man aged 40-55 years in good health and CMV-seropositive.

This clone was seen more than once but under ten times. This chain connects TRBV6-5 to TRBJ1-1, with D unclear. The germline V and J ends were trimmed by 5 bases and 1 base, with 8 bases remaining between them. Germline values: CDR1 MNHEY, CDR2 SVGAGI. This CDR3 region has 13 residues. DNA for the CDR3: TGTGCCAGCAGTCCAACACCGAACACTGAAGCTTTCTTT. It encodes CASSPTPNTEAFF.

The genes are TRBV7-2 and TRBJ2-3, with 7 bases that match TRBD1. Germline CDR1 reads SGHTA; CDR2 reads FQGNSA. CDR3 size: 13 residues. J gave up 5 bases and V 3 bases, and 2 bases lay outside the gene matches. The CDR3 region is CASSFRTGDTQYF. The CDR3 DNA sequence: TGTGCCAGCAGCTTTCGGACAGGAGATACGCAGTATTTT.

The CDR3 DNA reads TGTGCCAGCAGTGCGGGACAGCCTATTCAGCCCCAGCATTTT. Protein product: CASSAGQPIQPQHF. This chain links TRBV28 with TRBJ1-5, with TRBD1 matching 7 bases. Unmatched junction bases numbered 7, after V lost 5 bases and J lost 6 bases. The germline CDR1 and CDR2 sequences are MDHEN and SYDVKM. The CDR3 loop spans 14 amino acids. The full variable domain, in which reference TRBV28 and TRBJ1-5 provide the parts outside the CDR3, is DVKVTQSSRYLVKRTGEKVFLECVQDMDHENMFWYRQDPGLGLRLIYFSYDVKMKEKGDIPEGYSVSREKKERFSLILESASTNQTSMYLCASSAGQPIQPQHFGDGTRLSIL.

V gene TRBV7-9 combines with J gene TRBJ1-5; 10 bases are shared with TRBD1. Trimming removed 0 bases from V and 1 base from J; junction bases left unmatched: 9. CDR1 SEHNR and CDR2 FQNEAQ come from the germline V gene (reference sequence). The CDR3 sequence is 19 residues long. In DNA form, the CDR3 reads TGTGCCAGCAGCTTAGCGAGGGGACAGGGGATAGACAGCAATCAGCCCCAGCATTTT. Translated, it gives CASSLARGQGIDSNQPQHF.

The V gene is TRBV2, the J gene TRBJ1-2, with 8 bases matching TRBD1. The germline gives CDR1 SNHLY, CDR2 FYNNEI. This CDR3 region has 16 residues. V shed 2 bases, J shed 2 bases, and the junction held 7 bases outside the gene matches. CDR3 DNA sequence: TGTGCCAGCAGTGAAAGTCAGGGGGCTCGCAACTATGGCTACACCTTC. It codes for CASSESQGARNYGYTF.

This clone was seen a few times. The V and J genes are TRBV2 and TRBJ1-1, with 11 positions matching TRBD1. V trimming: 6 bases; J trimming: 7 bases; junction bases outside the gene matches: 13. From germline, CDR1 is SNHLY and CDR2 FYNNEI. The CDR3 is made up of 16 amino acids. CDR3 DNA: TGTGCCAGCAGCGGCCCCAGGACAGGGGGCCCTAATGAAGCTTTCTTT. It translates to CASSGPRTGGPNEAFF.

This sequence joins TRBV2 and TRBJ1-2, with D perhaps matching TRBD1 (6 bases). The germline CDR1 and CDR2 sequences are SNHLY and FYNNEI. The CDR3 has 14 amino acids. V was clipped by 6 bases and J by 6 bases, with 17 bases between them. This CDR3 reads CASSAGRDTDGYTF. CDR3 sequence (DNA): TGTGCCAGCAGCGCCGGCCGGGACACGGATGGCTACACCTTC.

The chain joins TRBV11-2 to TRBJ2-5, with 7 nucleotides matching TRBD1. Germline V CDR1 and CDR2: SGHAT, FQNNGV. Trimming removed 4 bases from V and 1 base from J; junction bases left unmatched: 3. This CDR3 has 14 amino acids. The CDR3 region is CASSSGQSQETQYF. In DNA form, the CDR3 reads TGTGCCAGCAGCTCGGGACAGAGCCAAGAGACCCAGTACTTC.

V gene TRBV5-6 combines with J gene TRBJ1-5; 7 bases align to TRBD1. V trimming: 2 bases; J trimming: 3 bases; junction bases outside the gene matches: 5. CDR1 is SGHDT, CDR2 YYEEEE, per germline. CDR3 size: 15 residues. CDR3 nucleotides: TGTGCCAGCAGCTTTTCACAGGGGTACAATCAGCCCCAGCATTTT. Amino acid sequence: CASSFSQGYNQPQHF.

A note on this clone: Other DNA sequences in the same sample also yield this CDR3. This chain uses TRBV9 with TRBJ2-1; D perhaps matches TRBD1 (5 bases). V was clipped by 2 bases and J by 5 bases, with 8 bases between them. Per germline, CDR1 SGDLS and CDR2 YYNGEE. The CDR3 contains 13 residues. CDR3: CASSVGQDNEQFF. CDR3 coding DNA: TGTGCCAGCAGCGTCGGACAAGACAATGAGCAGTTCTTC.

The rearrangement uses TRBV4-1 and TRBJ2-3; the D is unclear. The germline gives CDR1 MGHRA, CDR2 YSYEKL. Trimming took off 8 bases at V and 1 base at J, with 13 bases between the two ends. The CDR3 is made up of 14 amino acids. CDR3 sequence: CASGVGFGTDTQYF. CDR3 in DNA: TGCGCCAGCGGAGTCGGTTTCGGCACAGATACGCAGTATTTT.

The genes are TRBV4-3 and TRBJ1-4; D is uncertain. The CDR3 has 18 residues. The germline gives CDR1 LGHNA, CDR2 YSLEER. The V and J ends lost 0 bases and 5 bases respectively, with 19 bases between them. DNA for the CDR3: TGCGCCAGCAGCCAAGATTTGTGGGAGCTGATGGGGAATGAAAAACTGTTTTTT. Protein: CASSQDLWELMGNEKLFF.

The gene calls are TRBV18 and TRBJ1-6; 8 positions agree with TRBD1. Germline lookup yields CDR1 KGHSH and CDR2 LQKENI. There are 16 residues in the CDR3. V gave up 2 bases and J gave up 6 bases; unmatched junction bases: 6. CDR3 coding DNA: TGTGCCAGCTCACCAGGACAGGGAGGGTTTAATTCACCCCTCCACTTT. It is translated as CASSPGQGGFNSPLHF.

The chain combines TRBV4-2 with TRBJ2-3, with a tentative D call TRBD2 (6 bases). This CDR3 is 13 amino acids long. The germline V gene has CDR1 LGHNA and CDR2 YNFKEQ. Trimming stripped 0 bases from V and 15 bases from J, with 16 bases between. CDR3 coding DNA: TGTGCCAGCAGCCAAGAGGAGGGACTCCCAATCTATTTT. It encodes CASSQEEGLPIYF.